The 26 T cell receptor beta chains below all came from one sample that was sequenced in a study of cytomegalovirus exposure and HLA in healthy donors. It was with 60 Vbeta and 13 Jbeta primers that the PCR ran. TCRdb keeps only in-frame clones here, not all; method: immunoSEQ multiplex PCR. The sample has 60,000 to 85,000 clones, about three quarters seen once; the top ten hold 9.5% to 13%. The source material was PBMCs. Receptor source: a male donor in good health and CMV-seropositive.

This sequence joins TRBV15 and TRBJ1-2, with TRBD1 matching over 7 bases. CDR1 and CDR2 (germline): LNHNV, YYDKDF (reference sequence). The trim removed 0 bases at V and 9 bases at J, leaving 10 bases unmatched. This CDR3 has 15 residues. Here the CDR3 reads CATSRDPGQSRRYTF. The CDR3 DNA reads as TGTGCCACCAGCAGAGACCCGGGACAGTCGAGGCGCTACACCTTC.

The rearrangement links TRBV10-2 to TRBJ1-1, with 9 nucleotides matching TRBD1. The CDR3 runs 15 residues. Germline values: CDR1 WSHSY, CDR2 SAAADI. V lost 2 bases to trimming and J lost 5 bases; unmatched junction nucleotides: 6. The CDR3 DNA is TGCGCCAGCAGTGAGACTGGGACAGGGCAAACTGAAGCTTTCTTT. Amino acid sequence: CASSETGTGQTEAFF.

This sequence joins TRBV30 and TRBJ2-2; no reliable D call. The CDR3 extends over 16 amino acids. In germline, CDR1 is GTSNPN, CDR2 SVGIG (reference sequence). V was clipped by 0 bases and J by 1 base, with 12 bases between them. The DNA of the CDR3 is TGTGCCTGGAGTGTATTCCTCCTTCTGAACACCGGGGAGCTGTTTTTT. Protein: CAWSVFLLLNTGELFF.

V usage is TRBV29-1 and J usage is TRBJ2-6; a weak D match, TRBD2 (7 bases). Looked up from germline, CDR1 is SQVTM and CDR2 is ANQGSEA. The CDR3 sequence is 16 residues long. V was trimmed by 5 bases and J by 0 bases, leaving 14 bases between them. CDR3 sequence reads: CSVRGGDHSGANVLTF. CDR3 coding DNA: TGCAGCGTTCGCGGGGGCGACCACTCTGGGGCCAACGTCCTGACTTTC.

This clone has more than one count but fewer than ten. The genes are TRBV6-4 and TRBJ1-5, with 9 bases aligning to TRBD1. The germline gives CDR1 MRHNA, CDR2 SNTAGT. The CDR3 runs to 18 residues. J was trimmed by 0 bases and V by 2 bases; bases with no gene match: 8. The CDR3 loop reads CASSDGDREIYSNQPQHF. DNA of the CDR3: TGTGCCAGCAGTGACGGGGACAGGGAGATTTATAGCAATCAGCCCCAGCATTTT.

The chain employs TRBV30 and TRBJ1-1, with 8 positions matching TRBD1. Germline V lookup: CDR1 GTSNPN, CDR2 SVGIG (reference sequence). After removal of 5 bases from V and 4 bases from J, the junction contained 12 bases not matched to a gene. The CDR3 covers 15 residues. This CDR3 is CAWDQDRATSTEAFF. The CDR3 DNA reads TGTGCCTGGGACCAGGACAGGGCGACGAGCACTGAAGCTTTCTTT. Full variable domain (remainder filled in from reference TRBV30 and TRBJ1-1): SQTIHQWPATLVQPVGSPLSLECTVEGTSNPNLYWYRQAAGRGLQLLFYSVGIGQISSEVPQNLSASRPQDRQFILSSKKLLLSDSGFYLCAWDQDRATSTEAFFGQGTRLTVV.

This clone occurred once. CDR3 protein: CATSTGLAESTDTQYF. The CDR3 DNA reads TGTGCCACCAGCACGGGACTAGCGGAGAGCACAGATACGCAGTATTTT. V usage is TRBV15 and J usage is TRBJ2-3; 11 positions match TRBD2. This CDR3 has 16 amino acids. The V segment lost 4 bases and the J segment 0 bases; nucleotides outside the gene matches: 3. Germline CDR1 is LNHNV and CDR2 is YYDKDF (reference sequence).

This chain's CDR3 is CASSPTDRNEKLFF. Here the CDR3 DNA reads TGTGCCAGTAGTCCCACAGACAGGAATGAAAAACTGTTTTTT. This chain connects TRBV19 to TRBJ1-4, with D tentatively TRBD1 (6 bases). The ends were cut back, 5 bases at V and 5 bases at J, with 12 bases in the middle. The CDR3 totals 14 residues. Germline-derived CDR1 and CDR2 are LNHDA and SQIVND (reference sequence).

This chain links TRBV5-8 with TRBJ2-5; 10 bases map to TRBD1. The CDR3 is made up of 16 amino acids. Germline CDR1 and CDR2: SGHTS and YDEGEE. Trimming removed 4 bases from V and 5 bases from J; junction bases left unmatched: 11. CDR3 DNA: TGTGCCAGCAGCGCGGGACAGGGGATTAGAGAGGAGACCCAGTACTTC. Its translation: CASSAGQGIREETQYF.

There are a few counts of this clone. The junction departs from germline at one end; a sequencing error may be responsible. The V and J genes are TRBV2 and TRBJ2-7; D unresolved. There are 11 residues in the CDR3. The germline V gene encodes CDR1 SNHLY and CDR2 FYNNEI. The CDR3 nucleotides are TGTGCCAGCAGTGGATTGTCTCAAACGGACTTC. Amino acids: CASSGLSQTDF.

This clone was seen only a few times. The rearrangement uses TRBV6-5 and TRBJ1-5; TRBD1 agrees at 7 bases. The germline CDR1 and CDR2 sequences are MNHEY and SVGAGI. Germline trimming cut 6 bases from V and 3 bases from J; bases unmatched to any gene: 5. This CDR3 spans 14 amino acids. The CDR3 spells CASRRDSTNQPQHF. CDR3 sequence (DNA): TGTGCCAGCAGGCGGGACAGCACCAATCAGCCCCAGCATTTT.

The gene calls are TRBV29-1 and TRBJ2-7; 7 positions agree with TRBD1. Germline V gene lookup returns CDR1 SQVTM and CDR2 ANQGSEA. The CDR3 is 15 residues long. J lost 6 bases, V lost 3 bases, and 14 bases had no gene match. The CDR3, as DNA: TGCAGCGTTGATAGTCTACCCGGGGACAGTTCCGAGCAGTACTTC. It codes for CSVDSLPGDSSEQYF.

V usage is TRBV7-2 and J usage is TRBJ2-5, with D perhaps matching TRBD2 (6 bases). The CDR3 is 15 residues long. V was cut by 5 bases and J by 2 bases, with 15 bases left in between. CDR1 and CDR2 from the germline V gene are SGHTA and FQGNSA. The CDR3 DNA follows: TGTGCCAGCAGCACCCGGAGGGGCAGACAAGAGACCCAGTACTTC. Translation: CASSTRRGRQETQYF.

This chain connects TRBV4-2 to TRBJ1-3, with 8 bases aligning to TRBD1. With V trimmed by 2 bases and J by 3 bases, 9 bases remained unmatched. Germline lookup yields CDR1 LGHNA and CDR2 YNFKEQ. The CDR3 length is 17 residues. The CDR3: CASSQPLQGALGNTIYF. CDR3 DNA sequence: TGTGCCAGCAGCCAACCCCTCCAGGGGGCACTTGGAAACACCATATATTTT.

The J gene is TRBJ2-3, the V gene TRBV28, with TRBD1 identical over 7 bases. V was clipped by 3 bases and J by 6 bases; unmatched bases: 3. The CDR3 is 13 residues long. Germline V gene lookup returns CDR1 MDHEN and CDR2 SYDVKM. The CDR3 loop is CASSFPRGDTQYF. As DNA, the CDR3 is TGTGCCAGCAGTTTCCCCAGGGGGGATACGCAGTATTTT.

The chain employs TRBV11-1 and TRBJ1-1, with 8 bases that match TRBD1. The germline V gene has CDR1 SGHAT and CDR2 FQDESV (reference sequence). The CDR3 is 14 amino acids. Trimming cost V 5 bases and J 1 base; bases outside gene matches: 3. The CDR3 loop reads CASSPGGWNTEAFF. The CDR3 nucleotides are TGTGCCAGCAGCCCAGGGGGCTGGAACACTGAAGCTTTCTTT.

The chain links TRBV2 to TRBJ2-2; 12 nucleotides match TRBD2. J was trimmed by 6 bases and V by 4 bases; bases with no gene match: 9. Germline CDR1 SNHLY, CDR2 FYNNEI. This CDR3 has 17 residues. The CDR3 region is CASSVLLAGGPAGELFF. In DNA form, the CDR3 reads TGTGCCAGCAGTGTCCTCCTAGCGGGGGGGCCAGCCGGGGAGCTGTTTTTT.

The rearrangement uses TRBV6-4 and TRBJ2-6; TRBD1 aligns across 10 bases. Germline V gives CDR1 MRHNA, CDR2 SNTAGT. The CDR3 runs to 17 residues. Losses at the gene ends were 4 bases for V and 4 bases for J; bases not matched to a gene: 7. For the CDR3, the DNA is TGTGCCAGCAGTGCCGAGACAGGGGGCGCAGGGGCCAACGTCCTGACTTTC. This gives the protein CASSAETGGAGANVLTF.

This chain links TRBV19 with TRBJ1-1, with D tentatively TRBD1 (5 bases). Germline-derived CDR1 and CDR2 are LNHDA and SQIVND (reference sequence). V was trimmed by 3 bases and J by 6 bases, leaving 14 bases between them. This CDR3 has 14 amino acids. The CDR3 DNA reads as TGTGCCAGTAGTATGGCGCAGGGCTTTCCTGAAGCTTTCTTT. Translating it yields CASSMAQGFPEAFF.

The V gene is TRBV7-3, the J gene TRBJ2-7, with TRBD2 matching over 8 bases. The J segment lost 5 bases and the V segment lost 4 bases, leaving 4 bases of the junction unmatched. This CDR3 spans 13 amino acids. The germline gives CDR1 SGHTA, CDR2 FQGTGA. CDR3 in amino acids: CASSSTRGDEQYF. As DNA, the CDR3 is TGTGCCAGCAGCTCAACGCGGGGGGACGAGCAGTACTTC. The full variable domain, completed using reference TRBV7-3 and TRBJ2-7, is GAGVSQTPSNKVTEKGKYVELRCDPISGHTALYWYRQSLGQGPEFLIYFQGTGAADDSGLPNDRFFAVRPEGSVSTLKIQRTERGDSAVYLCASSSTRGDEQYFGPGTRLTVT.

This chain's CDR3 is CACGVGTRGNTIYF. The CDR3, as DNA: TGTGCCTGCGGGGTGGGGACGAGGGGAAACACCATATATTTT. J is TRBJ1-3 and V is TRBV28; tentatively, D is TRBD1 (5 bases). Germline values: CDR1 MDHEN, CDR2 SYDVKM. V lost 11 bases to trimming and J lost 4 bases, with 18 bases between them. This CDR3 region has 14 residues.

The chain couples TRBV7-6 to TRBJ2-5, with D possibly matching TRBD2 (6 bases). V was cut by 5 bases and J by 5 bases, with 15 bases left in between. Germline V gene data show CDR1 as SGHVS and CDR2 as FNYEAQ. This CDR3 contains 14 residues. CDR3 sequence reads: CASSTGTGPETQYF. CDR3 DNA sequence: TGTGCCAGCAGCACCGGGACTGGCCCGGAGACCCAGTACTTC.

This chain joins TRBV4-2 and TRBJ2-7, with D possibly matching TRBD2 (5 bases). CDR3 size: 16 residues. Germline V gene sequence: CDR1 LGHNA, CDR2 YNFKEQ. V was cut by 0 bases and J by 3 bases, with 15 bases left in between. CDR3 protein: CASSQELGSADYEQYF. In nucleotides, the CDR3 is TGTGCCAGCAGCCAAGAACTTGGTAGCGCCGACTACGAGCAGTACTTC.

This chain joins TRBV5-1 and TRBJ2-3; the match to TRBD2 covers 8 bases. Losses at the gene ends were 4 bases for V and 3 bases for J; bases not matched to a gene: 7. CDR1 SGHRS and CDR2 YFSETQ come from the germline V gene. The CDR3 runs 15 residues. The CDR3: CASSQLAVITDTQYF. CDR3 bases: TGCGCCAGCAGCCAACTAGCGGTGATTACAGATACGCAGTATTTT.

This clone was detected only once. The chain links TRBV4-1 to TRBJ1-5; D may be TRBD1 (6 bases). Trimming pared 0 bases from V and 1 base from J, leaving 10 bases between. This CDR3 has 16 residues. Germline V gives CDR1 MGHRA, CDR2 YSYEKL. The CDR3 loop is CASSQEYRASNQPQHF. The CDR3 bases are TGCGCCAGCAGCCAAGAATACAGGGCGAGCAATCAGCCCCAGCATTTT.

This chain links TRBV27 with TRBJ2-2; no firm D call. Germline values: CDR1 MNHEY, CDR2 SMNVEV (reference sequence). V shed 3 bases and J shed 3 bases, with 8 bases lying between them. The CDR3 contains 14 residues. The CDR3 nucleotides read TGTGCCAGCAGTTTCAGAACCTACACCGGGGAGCTGTTTTTT. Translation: CASSFRTYTGELFF.